Listed here is a single T cell receptor (beta chain). Only a few counts were recorded for this clonotype. Its specific antigen is unknown. No much larger clone exists at a distance of one base, and base qualities are not known. Library preparation employed multiplex PCR. The run used an Illumina HiSeq 4000. iRepertoire HTBI primers and Arm-PCR amplification of CDR3 regions were used to construct TCR beta libraries. Gel purification was performed on PCR products prior to sequencing. Processing in the source paper ran as follows. Gene usage analysis of CDR3 amino acid clonotypes used the 55 to 80 TRBV and about 14 TRBJ segments found across samples. COPE and FqMerger were used to merge the filtered high-quality paired reads into contigs. BLAST was used to align contigs to IMGT TRBV, TRBD and TRBJ reference genes, and CDR3 was defined according to IMGT. Clonotypes above 0.1% frequency were classified as highly expanded clones. Repertoire diversity was measured by Shannon entropy, and V-J evenness by the Gini coefficient. A clonotype found in more than one individual was treated as public. TCRdb reran the public reads through fastp at Q25 and MiXCR, keeping productive beta chains. Rows are combined by CDR3 protein, so each entry shows the most common genes and DNA. The V and J calls and clone size are TCRdb's, not the authors'. Present in this sample are a few hundred thousand distinct CDR3 sequences, around a quarter of which were seen just once. In total, the top ten clones hold about a quarter of the sample.

The record originates from a study of regulatory T cells in long-lasting Graves disease (dated by TCRdb to the early 2020s). Study-wide context: Persistent Graves' disease was defined as antithyroid drug treatment for over 5 years with persistently positive TSH receptor autoantibodies. This study used TCR sequencing and RNA sequencing of peripheral blood to compare persistent Graves' disease patients against newly diagnosed Graves' disease patients. The study took place in China and was registered as a clinical trial. A total of roughly 33 samples underwent TCR sequencing: about 13 from persistent and approximately 20 from newly diagnosed Graves' disease patients. Persistent Graves' disease patients in the clinical cohort had taken antithyroid drugs for 9 to 11 years on average. What the research found in general, with its limitations: More public clonotypes were shared among persistent patients (around 2,600) than among newly diagnosed patients (under 1,000). Compared with newly diagnosed patients, persistent Graves' disease patients had lower TCR Shannon entropy and fewer highly expanded clones, which suggests clonal expansion. TRBV28, TRBJ1-2 and TRBJ2-5 were preferentially used in persistent disease, while TRBV20-1 and TRBJ2-1 were favored in newly diagnosed disease. As a limitation, the authors acknowledged that the small sample size may reduce accuracy. Because the primary lesion, thyroid tissue, could not be accessed, the study looked at peripheral blood alone. Sequencing and analysis were limited to the TCR beta chain.

The sample's time point label, decoded: persistent/refractory GD, antithyroid drugs over 5 years with positive TRAb. For both TCR sequencing and RNA sequencing, RNA was extracted from PBMCs in TRIzol. Graves' disease was diagnosed according to American Thyroid Association guidelines. The patients came from an endocrinology department in Xi'an, China. From each patient, approximately 10 milliliters of peripheral blood was collected into an EDTA anticoagulant tube. PBMCs were isolated by Ficoll Paque Plus density gradient separation without further T cell sorting. RNA quality was checked with an Agilent 2100 Bioanalyzer and agarose gel, and concentration with a NanoDrop 2000. CDR3 length: 16 amino acids, cysteine to phenylalanine. The retained sequence is limited to the CDR3, 48 bases, with the frame set at the first base. The germline V gene (reference sequence) yields MNHEY for CDR1 and SMNVEV for CDR2. At the junction V is shortened by 1 base and J by 1 base, with 10 bases in between.

Here the chain combines TRBV27 and TRBJ2-2, with the identity of the D gene unclear. The specimen comprised peripheral blood mononuclear cells (PBMCs), sampled when the disease was refractory, from a patient treated with antithyroid drugs. The TCR sequence derives from a female donor with Graves disease. The CDR3: CASSLYADQNTGELFF. The sequenced DNA is TGTGCCAGCAGTTTATATGCAGACCAGAACACCGGGGAGCTGTTTTTT.